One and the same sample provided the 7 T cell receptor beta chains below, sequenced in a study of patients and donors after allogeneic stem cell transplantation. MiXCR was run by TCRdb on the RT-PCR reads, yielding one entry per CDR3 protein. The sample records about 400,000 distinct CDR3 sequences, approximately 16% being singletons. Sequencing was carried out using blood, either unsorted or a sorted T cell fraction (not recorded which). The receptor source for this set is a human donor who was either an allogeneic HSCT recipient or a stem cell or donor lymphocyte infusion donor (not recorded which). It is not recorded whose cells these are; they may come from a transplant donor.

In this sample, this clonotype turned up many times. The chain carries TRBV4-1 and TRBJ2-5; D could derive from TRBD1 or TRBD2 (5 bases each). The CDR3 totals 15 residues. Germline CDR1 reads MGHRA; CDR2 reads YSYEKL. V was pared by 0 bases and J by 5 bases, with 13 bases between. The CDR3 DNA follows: TGCGCCAGCAGCCAAGATCATGGGGGAAGGGAGACCCAGTACTTC. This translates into CASSQDHGGRETQYF.

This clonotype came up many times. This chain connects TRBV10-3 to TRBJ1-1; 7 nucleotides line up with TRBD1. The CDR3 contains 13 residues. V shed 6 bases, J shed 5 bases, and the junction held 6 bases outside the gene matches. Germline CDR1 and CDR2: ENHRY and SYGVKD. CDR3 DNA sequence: TGTGCCATCAGCAACAGGGGTGGAACTGAAGCTTTCTTT. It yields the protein CAISNRGGTEAFF.

The CDR3 DNA reads TGTGCCAGCAGCTCTGCAGCGGGGACGGGTACAGATACGCAGTATTTT. It translates to CASSSAAGTGTDTQYF. This rearrangement joins TRBV7-3 to TRBJ2-3; 7 positions agree with TRBD2. The CDR3 extends over 16 amino acids. CDR1 SGHTA and CDR2 FQGTGA come from the germline V gene. The V gene end was trimmed by 4 bases and the J gene end by 3 bases; junction bases not matched to a gene: 10.

The CDR3 coding sequence is TGCAGTGCTAGAGTAGTCGGGCAGATGAACCAGCCCCAGCATTTT. It translates to CSARVVGQMNQPQHF. The gene calls are TRBV20-1 and TRBJ1-5; D is ambiguous. The CDR3 is 15 amino acids. Looked up from germline, CDR1 is DFQATT and CDR2 is SNEGSKA (reference sequence). With 1 base removed from V and 7 bases from J, the gap between germline ends came to 17 bases.

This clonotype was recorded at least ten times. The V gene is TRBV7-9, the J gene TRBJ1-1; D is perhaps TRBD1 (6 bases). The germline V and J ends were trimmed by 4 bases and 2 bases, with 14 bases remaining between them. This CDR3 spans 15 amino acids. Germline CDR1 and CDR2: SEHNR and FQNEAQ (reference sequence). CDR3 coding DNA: TGTGCCAGCAGCTCAAGAGACAGGCTTAACACTGAAGCTTTCTTT. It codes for CASSSRDRLNTEAFF. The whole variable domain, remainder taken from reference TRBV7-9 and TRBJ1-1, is DTGVSQNPRHKITKRGQNVTFRCDPISEHNRLYWYRQTLGQGPEFLTYFQNEAQLEKSRLLSDRFSAERPKGSFSTLEIQRTEQGDSAMYLCASSSRDRLNTEAFFGQGTRLTVV.

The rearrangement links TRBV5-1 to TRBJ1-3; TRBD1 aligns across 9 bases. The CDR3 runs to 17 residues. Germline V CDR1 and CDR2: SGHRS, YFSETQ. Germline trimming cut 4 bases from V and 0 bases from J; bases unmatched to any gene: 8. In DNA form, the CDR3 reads TGCGCCAGCAGCCCGCGGCAGACAGGGGGCTCTGGAAACACCATATATTTT. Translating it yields CASSPRQTGGSGNTIYF.

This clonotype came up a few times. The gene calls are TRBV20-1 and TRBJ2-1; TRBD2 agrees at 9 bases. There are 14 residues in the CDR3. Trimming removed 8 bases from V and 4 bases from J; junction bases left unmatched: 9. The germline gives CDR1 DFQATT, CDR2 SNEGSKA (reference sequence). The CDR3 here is CSTTRLAVYNEQFF. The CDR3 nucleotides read TGCAGTACAACTCGACTAGCGGTATACAATGAGCAGTTCTTC.